A selection of T cell receptor beta chains follows, all from one sample in a study of cytomegalovirus exposure and HLA in healthy donors. Clones were sequenced by immunoSEQ multiplex PCR, and TCRdb holds only the in-frame ones, with some missing. The sample carries under 200,000 clones, roughly 82% recorded once. What was sequenced was PBMCs. The receptors stem from a man aged 50-60 years in good health and CMV-seropositive. The CDR3 runs from the conserved cysteine through the conserved F or W. Fields, in order: CDR3 protein, CDR3 DNA, J gene, V gene, D gene, clone size. A D gene is named only where the DNA matches it firmly. Where a row states a size, it is once, few, many or the class of an expanded clone; other rows omit it.

CASSITQGGGPQHF TGTGCCAGTAGTATAACACAGGGGGGAGGGCCCCAGCATTTT TRBJ1-5 TRBV19 TRBD1 -
CASSTSRGNQPQHF TGTGCCAGCAGTACCAGCAGGGGCAATCAGCCCCAGCATTTT TRBJ1-5 TRBV6-5 - -
CASSNSPDRRANYGYTF TGTGCCAGCAGCAACTCCCCTGACAGGCGAGCTAACTATGGCTACACCTTC TRBJ1-2 TRBV5-4 - once
CAISDPAGVSDTQYF TGTGCCATCAGTGACCCAGCGGGGGTGTCAGATACGCAGTATTTT TRBJ2-3 TRBV10-3 TRBD2 -
CASSRMTGSYEQYF TGTGCCAGCAGCCGGATGACAGGGAGCTACGAGCAGTACTTC TRBJ2-7 TRBV7-2 TRBD1 once
CAADSQGLSGNTIYF TGTGCCGCCGACTCACAGGGGCTCTCTGGAAACACCATATATTTT TRBJ1-3 TRBV10-3 TRBD1 -
CASTKREGLGLGYTF TGTGCCAGCACCAAGAGGGAGGGATTGGGGCTTGGCTACACCTTC TRBJ1-2 TRBV28 - -
CASNTGGYISTDTQYF TGTGCCAGCAACACGGGAGGGTACATCAGCACAGATACGCAGTATTTT TRBJ2-3 TRBV6-6 TRBD2 -
CASTIRGYTEAFF TGTGCCAGTACTATTCGGGGATACACTGAAGCTTTCTTT TRBJ1-1 TRBV19 - once
CASSSRGHEYGYTF TGTGCCAGCAGCAGCAGGGGCCATGAATATGGCTACACCTTC TRBJ1-2 TRBV9 - -
CASSSEQAFGQPQHF TGTGCCAGCAGCTCCGAACAGGCGTTCGGGCAGCCCCAGCATTTT TRBJ1-5 TRBV28 - once
CASSLGGSGRSYEQYF TGTGCCAGCAGCTTAGGAGGTAGCGGGAGATCATACGAGCAGTACTTC TRBJ2-7 TRBV11-1 TRBD2 -
CASRTETENQPQHF TGTGCCAGCAGGACCGAGACAGAGAATCAGCCCCAGCATTTT TRBJ1-5 TRBV28 - -
CASSLKQGASVGELFF TGTGCCAGCTCACTTAAACAGGGGGCGAGTGTCGGGGAGCTGTTTTTT TRBJ2-2 TRBV18 TRBD1 -
CASSQDYASGLLRLGEQYF TGCGCCAGCAGCCAAGATTATGCTAGCGGGCTTTTAAGGTTGGGCGAGCAGTACTTC TRBJ2-7 TRBV4-3 TRBD2 -
CATAGQGIYEQYF TGTGCCACCGCGGGACAGGGGATTTACGAGCAGTACTTC TRBJ2-7 TRBV2 TRBD1 -